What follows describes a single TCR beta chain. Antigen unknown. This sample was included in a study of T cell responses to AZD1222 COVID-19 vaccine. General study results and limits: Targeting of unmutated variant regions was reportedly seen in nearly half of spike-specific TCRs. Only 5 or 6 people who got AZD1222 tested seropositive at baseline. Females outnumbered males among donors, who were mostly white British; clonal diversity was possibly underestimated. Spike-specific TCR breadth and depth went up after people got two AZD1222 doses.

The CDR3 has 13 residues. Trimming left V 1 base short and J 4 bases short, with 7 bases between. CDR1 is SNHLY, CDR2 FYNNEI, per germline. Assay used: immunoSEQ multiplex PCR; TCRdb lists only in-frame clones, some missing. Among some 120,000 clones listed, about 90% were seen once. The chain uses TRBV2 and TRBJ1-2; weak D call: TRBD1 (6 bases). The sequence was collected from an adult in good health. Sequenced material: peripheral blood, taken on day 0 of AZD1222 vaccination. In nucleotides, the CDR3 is TGTGCCAGCAGTGAAGGCAGGGGCTATGGCTACACCTTC. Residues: CASSEGRGYGYTF. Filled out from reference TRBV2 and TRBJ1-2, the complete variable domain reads EPEVTQTPSHQVTQMGQEVILRCVPISNHLYFYWYRQILGQKVEFLVSFYNNEISEKSEIFDDQFSVERPDGSNFTLKIRSTKLEDSAMYFCASSEGRGYGYTFGSGTRLTVV.